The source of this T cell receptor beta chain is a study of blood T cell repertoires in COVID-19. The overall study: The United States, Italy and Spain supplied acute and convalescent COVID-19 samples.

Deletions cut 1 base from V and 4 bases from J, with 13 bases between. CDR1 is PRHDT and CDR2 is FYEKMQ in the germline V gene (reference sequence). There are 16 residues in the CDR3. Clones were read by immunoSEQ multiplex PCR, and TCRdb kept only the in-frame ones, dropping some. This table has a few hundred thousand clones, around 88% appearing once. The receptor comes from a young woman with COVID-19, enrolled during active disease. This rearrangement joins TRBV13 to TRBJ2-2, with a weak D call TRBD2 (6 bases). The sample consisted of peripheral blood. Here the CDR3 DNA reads TGTGCCAGCAGCTTAGTCGGGAGCCCGAGCACCGGGGAGCTGTTTTTT. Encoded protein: CASSLVGSPSTGELFF.